The TCR beta chain described here comes from a study of blood T cell repertoires in COVID-19. Germline trimming cut 2 bases from V and 3 bases from J; bases unmatched to any gene: 10. The CDR3 length is 17 residues. From germline, CDR1 is SGDLS and CDR2 YYNGEE. This table comes from immunoSEQ multiplex PCR, and its TCRdb copy is limited to in-frame clones, with some not included. The table records about 200,000 clones, more than 75% of them present only once. The chain joins TRBV9 to TRBJ2-7; 11 nucleotides align to TRBD2. The sequenced sample was peripheral blood. The sequence derives from a man between 40 and 49 years old with active or convalescent COVID-19. CDR3 protein: CASSVGTSGLMVYEQYF. The CDR3 DNA reads TGTGCCAGCAGCGTCGGGACTAGCGGATTAATGGTCTACGAGCAGTACTTC.